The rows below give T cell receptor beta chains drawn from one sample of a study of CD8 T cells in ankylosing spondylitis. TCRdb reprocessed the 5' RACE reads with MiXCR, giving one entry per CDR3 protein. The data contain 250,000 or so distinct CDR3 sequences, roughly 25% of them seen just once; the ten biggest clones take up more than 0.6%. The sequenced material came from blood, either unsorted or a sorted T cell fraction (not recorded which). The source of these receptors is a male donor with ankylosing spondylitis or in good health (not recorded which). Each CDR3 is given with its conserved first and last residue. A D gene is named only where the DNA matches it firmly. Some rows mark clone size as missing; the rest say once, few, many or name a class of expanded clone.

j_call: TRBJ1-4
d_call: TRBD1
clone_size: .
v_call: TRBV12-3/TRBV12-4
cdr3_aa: CASSPQGTGEKLFF
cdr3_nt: TGTGCCAGCAGCCCCCAGGGGACAGGTGAAAAACTGTTTTTT

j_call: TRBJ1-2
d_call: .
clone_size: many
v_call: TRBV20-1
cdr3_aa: CSAIPRGVGYTF
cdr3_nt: TGCAGTGCTATACCCAGAGGGGTTGGCTACACCTTC

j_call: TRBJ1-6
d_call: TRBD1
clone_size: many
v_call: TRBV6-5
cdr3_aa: CASSYHQGAGGSYNSPLHF
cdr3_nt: TGTGCCAGCAGTTACCATCAGGGGGCTGGGGGCTCCTATAATTCACCCCTCCACTTT

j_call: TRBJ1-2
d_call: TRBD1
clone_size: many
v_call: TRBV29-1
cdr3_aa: CSVGKYRGSDYGYTF
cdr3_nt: TGCAGCGTGGGAAAATACAGGGGGTCGGACTATGGCTACACCTTC

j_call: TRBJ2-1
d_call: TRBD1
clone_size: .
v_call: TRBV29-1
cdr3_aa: CSVTPDRGRVNEQFF
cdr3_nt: TGCAGCGTGACTCCGGACAGGGGGCGAGTCAATGAGCAGTTCTTC

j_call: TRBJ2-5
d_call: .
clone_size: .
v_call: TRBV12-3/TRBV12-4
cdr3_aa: CASSLKGQETQYF
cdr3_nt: TGTGCCAGCAGTTTAAAGGGACAAGAGACCCAGTACTTC

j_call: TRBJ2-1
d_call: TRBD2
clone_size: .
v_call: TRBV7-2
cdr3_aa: CASSSPGGGAAFNEQFF
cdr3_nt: TGTGCCAGCAGCTCACCGGGCGGGGGGGCCGCGTTCAATGAGCAGTTCTTC

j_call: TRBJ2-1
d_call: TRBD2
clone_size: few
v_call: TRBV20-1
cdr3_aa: CSARRLAGGPYEQFF
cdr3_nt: TGCAGTGCTAGACGACTAGCGGGGGGGCCGTACGAGCAGTTCTTC

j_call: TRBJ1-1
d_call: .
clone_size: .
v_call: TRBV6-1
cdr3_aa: CASSTSGETEAFF
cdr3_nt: TGTGCCAGCAGCACGTCGGGGGAGACTGAAGCTTTCTTT

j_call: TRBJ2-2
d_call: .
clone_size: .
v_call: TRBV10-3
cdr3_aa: CAIANTGELFF
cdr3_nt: TGTGCCATCGCGAACACCGGGGAGCTGTTTTTT

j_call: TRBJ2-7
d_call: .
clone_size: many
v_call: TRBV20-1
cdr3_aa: CSARSTGRTYEQYF
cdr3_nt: TGCAGTGCGCGATCGACAGGGAGGACCTACGAGCAGTACTTC

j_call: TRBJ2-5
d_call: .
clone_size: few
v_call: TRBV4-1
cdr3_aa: CASSLGARGGQETQYF
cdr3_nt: TGCGCCAGCAGCCTGGGGGCCCGCGGGGGCCAAGAGACCCAGTACTTC

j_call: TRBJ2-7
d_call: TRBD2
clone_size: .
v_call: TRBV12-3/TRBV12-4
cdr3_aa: CASSPLAGGREQYF
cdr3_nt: TGTGCCAGCAGTCCGCTAGCGGGGGGTCGCGAGCAGTACTTC

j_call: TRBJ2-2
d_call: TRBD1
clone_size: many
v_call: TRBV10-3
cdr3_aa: CAISEGTGTKGTGELFF
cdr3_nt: TGTGCCATCAGTGAGGGGACAGGGACAAAGGGCACCGGGGAGCTGTTTTTT

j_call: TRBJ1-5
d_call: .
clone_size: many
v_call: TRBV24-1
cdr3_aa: CATSRQNQPQHF
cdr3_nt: TGTGCCACCAGTAGACAGAATCAGCCCCAGCATTTT

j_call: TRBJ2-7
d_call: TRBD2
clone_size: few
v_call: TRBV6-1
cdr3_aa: CASHAGLAAYEQYF
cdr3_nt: TGTGCCAGCCACGCGGGACTAGCGGCCTACGAGCAGTACTTC

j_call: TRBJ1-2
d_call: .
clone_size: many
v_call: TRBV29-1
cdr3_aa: CSVDNPGPKSYGYTF
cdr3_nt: TGCAGCGTTGATAACCCCGGCCCAAAGAGCTATGGCTACACCTTC

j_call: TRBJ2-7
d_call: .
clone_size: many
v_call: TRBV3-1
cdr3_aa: CASSRGDATYEQYF
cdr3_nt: TGTGCCAGCAGCCGTGGGGACGCAACCTACGAGCAGTACTTC

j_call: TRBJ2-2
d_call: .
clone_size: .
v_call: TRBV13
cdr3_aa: CASSPGLLCGVLFF
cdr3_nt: TGTGCCAGCAGCCCCGGGCTACTGTGCGGGGTGCTGTTTTTT

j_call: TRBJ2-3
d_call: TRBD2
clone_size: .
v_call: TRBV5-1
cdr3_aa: CASSSGTSVDTQYF
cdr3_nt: TGCGCCAGCAGCTCGGGGACTAGCGTTGATACGCAGTATTTT

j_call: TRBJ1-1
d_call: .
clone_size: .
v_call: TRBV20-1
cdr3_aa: CSASPAREAFF
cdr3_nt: TGCAGTGCTAGTCCCGCCCGTGAAGCTTTCTTT

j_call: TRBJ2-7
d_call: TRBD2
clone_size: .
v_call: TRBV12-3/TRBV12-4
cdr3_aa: CASSPSGLYEQYF
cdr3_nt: TGTGCCAGCAGTCCTTCGGGACTATACGAGCAGTACTTC

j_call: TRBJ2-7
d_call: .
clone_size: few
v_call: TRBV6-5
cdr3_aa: CASTSGLRYEQYF
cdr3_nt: TGTGCCAGCACTTCAGGGTTAAGGTACGAGCAGTACTTC

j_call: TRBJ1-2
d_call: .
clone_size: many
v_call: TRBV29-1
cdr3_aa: CSVDTQGGPGYTF
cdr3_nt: TGCAGCGTAGATACGCAAGGTGGCCCTGGCTACACCTTC

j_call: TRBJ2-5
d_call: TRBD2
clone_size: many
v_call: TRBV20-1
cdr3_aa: CSARTSGGPRETQYF
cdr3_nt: TGCAGTGCTAGAACTAGCGGGGGCCCGCGGGAGACCCAGTACTTC

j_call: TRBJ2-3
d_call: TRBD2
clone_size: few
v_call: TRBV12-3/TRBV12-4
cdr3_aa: CASSLAPSGRGDTQYF
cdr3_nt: TGTGCCAGCAGTTTAGCGCCTAGCGGGAGGGGAGATACGCAGTATTTT

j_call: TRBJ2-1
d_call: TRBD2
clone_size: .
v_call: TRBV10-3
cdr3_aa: CAISAGGEQFF
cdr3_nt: TGTGCCATCAGTGCGGGGGGTGAGCAGTTCTTC

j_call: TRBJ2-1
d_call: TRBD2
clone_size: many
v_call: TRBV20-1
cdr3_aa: CSAVELASNEQFF
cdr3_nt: TGCAGTGCTGTTGAACTAGCGTCGAATGAGCAGTTCTTC

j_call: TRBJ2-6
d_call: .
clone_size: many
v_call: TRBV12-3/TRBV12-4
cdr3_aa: CASSDSSGANVLTF
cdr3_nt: TGTGCCAGCAGTGACAGCTCTGGGGCCAACGTCCTGACTTTC

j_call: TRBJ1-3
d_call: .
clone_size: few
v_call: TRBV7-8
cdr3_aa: CASSLDGYGNTIYF
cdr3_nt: TGTGCCAGCAGCTTAGACGGGTATGGAAACACCATATATTTT

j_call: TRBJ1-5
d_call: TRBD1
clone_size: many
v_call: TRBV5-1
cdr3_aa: CASSPGQGGFGNQPQHF
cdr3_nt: TGCGCCAGCAGCCCGGGACAGGGAGGATTCGGCAATCAGCCCCAGCATTTT

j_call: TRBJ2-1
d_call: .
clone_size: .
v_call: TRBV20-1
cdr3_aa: CSAERLGSLNEQFF
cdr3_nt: TGCAGTGCTGAAAGACTAGGTTCGTTAAATGAGCAGTTCTTC

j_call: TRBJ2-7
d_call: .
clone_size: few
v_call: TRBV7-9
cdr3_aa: CASSPPGLGSYEQYF
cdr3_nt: TGTGCCAGCAGCCCACCGGGACTGGGATCCTACGAGCAGTACTTC

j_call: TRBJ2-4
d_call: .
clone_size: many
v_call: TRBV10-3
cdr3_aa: CAISESVELLAKNIQYF
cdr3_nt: TGTGCCATCAGTGAGTCGGTGGAGCTCCTAGCCAAAAACATTCAGTACTTC

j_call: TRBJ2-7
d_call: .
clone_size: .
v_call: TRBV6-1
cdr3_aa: CASIDNLTYEQYF
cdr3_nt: TGTGCCAGCATTGACAACCTGACCTACGAGCAGTACTTC

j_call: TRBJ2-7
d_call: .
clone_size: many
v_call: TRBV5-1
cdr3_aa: CASSLEAGSEQYF
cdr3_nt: TGCGCCAGCAGCTTGGAGGCGGGGAGCGAGCAGTACTTC

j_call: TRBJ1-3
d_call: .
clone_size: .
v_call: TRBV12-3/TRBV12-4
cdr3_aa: CASNSDRENTIYF
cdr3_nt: TGTGCCAGCAACTCAGACAGAGAAAACACCATATATTTT

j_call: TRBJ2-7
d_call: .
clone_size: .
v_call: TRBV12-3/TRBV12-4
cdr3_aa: CASRPATGEQYF
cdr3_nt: TGTGCCAGCAGGCCGGCGACGGGCGAGCAGTACTTC

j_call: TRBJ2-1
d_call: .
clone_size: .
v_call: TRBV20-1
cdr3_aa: CIARDDGKGESEQFF
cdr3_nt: TGCATTGCTAGAGATGATGGGAAAGGAGAAAGTGAGCAGTTCTTC

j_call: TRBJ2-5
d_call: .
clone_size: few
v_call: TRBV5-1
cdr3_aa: CASSLAVGSQETQYF
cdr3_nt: TGCGCCAGCAGCTTGGCCGTCGGCAGCCAAGAGACCCAGTACTTC

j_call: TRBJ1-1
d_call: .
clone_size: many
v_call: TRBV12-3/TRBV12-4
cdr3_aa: CASSLSPGGGRTEAFF
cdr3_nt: TGTGCCAGCAGTCTATCACCGGGGGGGGGACGTACTGAAGCTTTCTTT

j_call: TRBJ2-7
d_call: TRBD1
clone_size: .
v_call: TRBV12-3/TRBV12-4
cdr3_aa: CASSPRTGVGYEQYF
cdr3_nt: TGTGCCAGCAGTCCTCGGACAGGGGTGGGCTACGAGCAGTACTTC

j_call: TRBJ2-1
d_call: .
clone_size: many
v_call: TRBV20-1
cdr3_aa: CSATEGGAGEQFF
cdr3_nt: TGCAGTGCTACGGAGGGTGGCGCGGGAGAGCAGTTCTTC

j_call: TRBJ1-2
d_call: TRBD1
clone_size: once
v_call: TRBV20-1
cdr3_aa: CSARDGTGANYGYTF
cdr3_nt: TGCAGTGCTAGAGATGGAACAGGGGCGAACTATGGCTACACCTTC

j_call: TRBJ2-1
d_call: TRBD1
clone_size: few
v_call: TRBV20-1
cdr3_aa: CSVGQGLRDEQFF
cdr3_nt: TGCAGTGTGGGACAGGGACTTCGGGATGAGCAGTTCTTC

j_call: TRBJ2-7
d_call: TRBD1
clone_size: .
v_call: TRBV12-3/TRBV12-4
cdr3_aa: CVSSLGWGQRYEQYF
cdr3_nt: TGTGTCAGCAGTTTAGGGTGGGGACAGCGCTACGAGCAGTACTTC

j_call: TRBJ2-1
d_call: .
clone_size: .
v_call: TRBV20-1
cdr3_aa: CSGGQGDNEQFF
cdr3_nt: TGCAGTGGAGGTCAGGGAGACAATGAGCAGTTCTTC

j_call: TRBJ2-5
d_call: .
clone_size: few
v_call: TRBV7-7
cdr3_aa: CASSDEETQYF
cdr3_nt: TGTGCTAGCAGCGACGAGGAGACCCAGTACTTC

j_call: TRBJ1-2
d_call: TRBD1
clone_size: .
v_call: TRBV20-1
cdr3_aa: CSARTGGGYTF
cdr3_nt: TGCAGTGCGCGAACAGGGGGTGGCTACACCTTC